Below are 21 T cell receptor beta chains sequenced from a single sample in a study of blood T cell repertoires in COVID-19. Libraries were prepared by immunoSEQ multiplex PCR; TCRdb keeps only in-frame clonotypes and omits some of them. The sample includes more than 60,000 clones, about 90% of them seen just once. Sequencing used peripheral blood. All receptors derive from a woman aged 45 to 65 with active or convalescent COVID-19.

The CDR3 is CAWSYNEKLFF. CDR3 coding DNA: TGTGCCTGGTCCTATAATGAAAAACTGTTTTTT. The chain couples TRBV30 to TRBJ1-4; D is ambiguous. Trimming cost V 5 bases and J 4 bases, with 5 bases left between them. The CDR3 runs 11 residues. CDR1 is GTSNPN and CDR2 is SVGIG in the germline V gene (reference sequence).

V is TRBV24-1 and J is TRBJ2-5; TRBD2 agrees at 8 bases. Germline CDR1 is KGHDR and CDR2 is SFDVKD. J was trimmed by 4 bases and V by 5 bases; bases with no gene match: 8. CDR3 length equals 15 residues. The CDR3 nucleotides read TGTGCCACCAGTGTATCGAGCGGGAGTGGAGAGACCCAGTACTTC. Translated, it gives CATSVSSGSGETQYF.

V usage is TRBV5-5 and J usage is TRBJ2-7; D gene ambiguous. The V end lost 4 bases, the J end lost 3 bases, and 8 bases lay between the germline ends. This CDR3 contains 12 residues. CDR1 SGHKS and CDR2 YYEKEE come from the germline V gene (reference sequence). This CDR3 is CASSLGGYEQYF. DNA of the CDR3: TGTGCCAGCAGCCTAGGCGGCTACGAGCAGTACTTC.

The V call is TRBV4-2, the J call TRBJ2-1, with 7 positions matching TRBD1. The CDR3 totals 15 residues. The ends lost 1 base at V and 8 bases at J; junction bases unmatched: 8. Germline V CDR1 and CDR2: LGHNA, YNFKEQ. The CDR3 spells CASSQGQGPIDEQFF. The CDR3 DNA reads TGTGCCAGCAGCCAAGGACAGGGCCCTATTGATGAGCAGTTCTTC.

The chain couples TRBV27 to TRBJ2-6; D is undetermined. With 6 bases removed from V and 1 base from J, the gap between germline ends came to 7 bases. The V gene's germline CDR1 is MNHEY and CDR2 SMNVEV (reference sequence). The CDR3 has 14 residues. The CDR3 here is CASSPVSGANVLTF. In DNA form, the CDR3 reads TGTGCCAGCAGCCCCGTTTCTGGGGCCAACGTCCTGACTTTC.

CDR3 amino acids: CASSLVAGGYYNEQFF. The CDR3, as DNA: TGTGCCAGCAGCTTGGTAGCGGGAGGTTACTACAATGAGCAGTTCTTC. V is TRBV13 and J is TRBJ2-1, with 10 bases matching TRBD2. V was clipped by 3 bases and J by 3 bases; unmatched bases: 5. In germline, CDR1 is PRHDT, CDR2 FYEKMQ (reference sequence). The CDR3 loop spans 16 amino acids.

The rearrangement uses TRBV10-2 and TRBJ2-5, with D tentatively TRBD2 (6 bases). V lost 2 bases, J lost 1 base, and 8 bases lay in between. The CDR3 loop spans 14 amino acids. Looked up from germline, CDR1 is WSHSY and CDR2 is SAAADI. The CDR3 bases are TGCGCCAGCAGTGAGGTACTAGCCCAAGAGACCCAGTACTTC. It specifies CASSEVLAQETQYF.

CDR3 DNA: TGTGCCAGCAGCTTAGGACTAGCGGGAGTAGATGAGCAGTTCTTC. Translation: CASSLGLAGVDEQFF. This chain links TRBV7-3 with TRBJ2-1; 13 positions match TRBD2. The CDR3 sequence is 15 residues long. J was trimmed by 8 bases and V by 2 bases; bases with no gene match: 3. Germline V gives CDR1 SGHTA, CDR2 FQGTGA.

This clone was found a few times. The chain recombines TRBV5-1 with TRBJ1-5; 12 bases are shared with TRBD1. Germline V lookup: CDR1 SGHRS, CDR2 YFSETQ. The CDR3 spans 15 residues. Trimming removed 3 bases from V and 5 bases from J; junction bases left unmatched: 3. The CDR3 sequence: CASSSGTGGDQPQHF. The CDR3 DNA reads TGCGCCAGCAGCTCCGGGACAGGGGGCGATCAGCCCCAGCATTTT.

The chain links TRBV7-6 to TRBJ2-5, with 9 bases identical to TRBD1. With V trimmed by 5 bases and J by 5 bases, 3 bases remained unmatched. The CDR3 is made up of 13 amino acids. Per germline, CDR1 SGHVS and CDR2 FNYEAQ. The CDR3 region has the DNA TGTGCCAGCAGCCGGACAGGGGTGGAGACCCAGTACTTC. This translates into CASSRTGVETQYF. Full variable domain (remainder filled in from reference TRBV7-6 and TRBJ2-5): GAGVSQSPRYKVTKRGQDVALRCDPISGHVSLYWYRQALGQGPEFLTYFNYEAQQDKSGLPNDRFSAERPEGSISTLTIQRTEQRDSAMYRCASSRTGVETQYFGPGTRLLVL.

The genes are TRBV7-8 and TRBJ2-7, with TRBD2 matching over 15 bases. The CDR3 loop spans 16 amino acids. The V gene end was trimmed by 4 bases and the J gene end by 2 bases; junction bases not matched to a gene: 3. Germline V gene lookup returns CDR1 SGHVS and CDR2 FQNEAQ. CDR3 sequence (DNA): TGTGCCAGCAGCTGGGGACTAGCGGGGGGACCCTACGAGCAGTACTTC. Amino acid sequence: CASSWGLAGGPYEQYF.

This clone has a single count. The chain recombines TRBV6-2 or TRBV6-3 with TRBJ2-6; D possibly matches TRBD1 or TRBD2 (6 bases each). Trimming removed 7 bases at V and 0 bases at J, with 13 bases between. CDR3 length: 16 amino acids. Germline-derived CDR1 and CDR2 are MNHEY and SVGEGT. The CDR3 DNA reads TGTGCCAGCATCCCGGGGGCCTCCTCTGGGGCCAACGTCCTGACTTTC. It is translated as CASIPGASSGANVLTF.

The V and J genes are TRBV10-1 and TRBJ2-3, with 9 nucleotides matching TRBD1. From germline, CDR1 is WNHNN and CDR2 SYGVQD (reference sequence). V shed 6 bases, J shed 3 bases, and the junction held 4 bases outside the gene matches. The CDR3 sequence is 14 residues long. For the CDR3, the DNA is TGCGCCAGCAGCGCGGGACAGGGTACAGATACGCAGTATTTT. It is translated as CASSAGQGTDTQYF.

This clone is a singleton in its sample. The rearrangement links TRBV10-2 to TRBJ2-2; D may be TRBD1 (7 bases). The V gene lost 8 bases and the J gene lost 0 bases, with 13 bases spanning the gap. CDR1 is WSHSY, CDR2 SAAADI, per germline. CDR3 length: 15 residues. The CDR3 region is CASGGTATNTGELFF. The DNA of the CDR3 is TGCGCCAGCGGAGGGACAGCAACGAACACCGGGGAGCTGTTTTTT.

A single count supports this clone. J is TRBJ2-7 and V is TRBV28; 9 nucleotides agree with TRBD2. From germline, CDR1 is MDHEN and CDR2 SYDVKM. J lost 3 bases, V lost 4 bases, and 10 bases had no gene match. The CDR3 is 16 amino acids. The CDR3 spells CASSSAGAGGLYEQYF. In DNA form, the CDR3 reads TGTGCCAGCAGTTCAGCCGGGGCGGGAGGGCTCTACGAGCAGTACTTC.

This chain joins TRBV6-6 and TRBJ2-7; no reliable D call. The length of the CDR3 is 11 residues. Trimming removed 6 bases at V and 3 bases at J, with 6 bases between. Germline CDR1 is MNHNY and CDR2 is SVGAGI (reference sequence). The chain's CDR3 is CASSLNYEQYF. CDR3 in DNA: TGTGCCAGCAGCTTAAACTACGAGCAGTACTTC.

The V and J genes are TRBV24-1 and TRBJ2-3; 12 bases align to TRBD1. Germline CDR1 is KGHDR and CDR2 is SFDVKD. The length of the CDR3 is 15 residues. The junction had 7 bases not matched to a gene; V was cut back by 7 bases and J by 6 bases. CDR3 coding DNA: TGTGCCACCAGCGGGTCGGGACAGGGGGCGGATACGCAGTATTTT. It encodes CATSGSGQGADTQYF.

A single count supports this clone. CDR3 nucleotides: TGTGCCATCAGTGTTAAATACGAGCAGTACTTC. It codes for CAISVKYEQYF. J is TRBJ2-7 and V is TRBV10-3, with D uncertain. This CDR3 spans 11 amino acids. Looked up from germline, CDR1 is ENHRY and CDR2 is SYGVKD. Trimming took 4 bases from V and 4 from J, leaving 5 bases between them.

The genes are TRBV5-1 and TRBJ1-2, with D possibly being TRBD1 (6 bases). The CDR3 totals 15 residues. Trimming cost V 0 bases and J 1 base, with 10 bases left between them. Per the germline V gene, CDR1 is SGHRS and CDR2 is YFSETQ. CDR3 loop: CASSLAGEVNYGYTF. The CDR3 coding sequence is TGCGCCAGCAGCTTGGCAGGGGAAGTTAACTATGGCTACACCTTC.

This chain joins TRBV27 and TRBJ2-7, with D perhaps TRBD2 (6 bases). V was trimmed by 3 bases and J by 3 bases, leaving 9 bases between them. Germline loops: CDR1 MNHEY, CDR2 SMNVEV (reference sequence). The CDR3 totals 13 residues. CDR3: CASSFSGLYEQYF. The CDR3 bases are TGTGCCAGCAGTTTTAGCGGACTCTACGAGCAGTACTTC.

The genes are TRBV4-1 and TRBJ1-2; 8 bases align to TRBD1. The V gene's germline CDR1 is MGHRA and CDR2 YSYEKL. With V trimmed by 4 bases and J by 2 bases, 6 bases remained unmatched. The CDR3 contains 15 residues. The CDR3: CASSPGQGTNYGYTF. The CDR3 DNA follows: TGCGCCAGCAGCCCTGGACAGGGTACAAACTATGGCTACACCTTC.